This passage covers 22 T cell receptor beta chains from one sample sequenced in a study of response to subunit inactivated influenza vaccine. Each CDR3 protein is one row after TCRdb ran MiXCR on the RT-PCR reads. Of more than 450,000 distinct CDR3 sequences in the sample, 7.6% were seen once. The sequenced sample was PBMCs from blood, obtained about 23 months after vaccination. These receptors originate from a man between 50 and 69 years old who received an inactivated influenza vaccine.

Only a few counts were recorded for this clonotype. The V and J genes are TRBV4-2 and TRBJ2-7, with 9 positions matching TRBD2. Germline V gives CDR1 LGHNA, CDR2 YNFKEQ. V shed 1 base and J 0 bases; nucleotides not matched to a gene: 4. This CDR3 has 16 residues. The CDR3 loop is CASSQGLADISYEQYF. CDR3 coding DNA: TGTGCCAGCAGCCAAGGACTAGCGGACATCTCCTACGAGCAGTACTTC.

This clonotype turned up a few times. The chain employs TRBV20-1 and TRBJ2-1, with TRBD2 matching 10 bases. V was clipped by 5 bases and J by 6 bases; unmatched bases: 4. Germline assignment: CDR1 DFQATT and CDR2 SNEGSKA (reference sequence). This CDR3 is built from 13 residues. The CDR3 region has the DNA TGCAGTGCTGCCGGGACTAGCGCCAATGAGCAGTTCTTC. Its translation is CSAAGTSANEQFF.

The chain carries TRBV6-2 or TRBV6-3 and TRBJ1-1; 7 bases are a match to TRBD1. After removal of 10 bases from V and 1 base from J, the junction contained 9 bases not matched to a gene. CDR3 length equals 14 residues. CDR1 is MNHEY and CDR2 is SVGEGT in the germline V gene. The CDR3 DNA reads as TGTGCCACCAATAACAGGGGCCGGAACACTGAAGCTTTCTTT. Translated: CATNNRGRNTEAFF.

The chain carries TRBV19 and TRBJ1-1, with 8 positions matching TRBD1. This CDR3 contains 15 residues. CDR1 is LNHDA, CDR2 SQIVND, per germline (reference sequence). Trimming took 5 bases from V and 3 from J; bases not matched to a gene: 8. This chain's CDR3 is CASSSRTGQDTEAFF. In DNA, the CDR3 is TGTGCCAGTAGTTCCCGGACAGGGCAGGACACTGAAGCTTTCTTT.

A few counts support this clonotype. V and J are TRBV11-2 and TRBJ2-5, with D perhaps TRBD2 (5 bases). CDR3 length: 16 amino acids. Trimming left V 1 base short and J 4 bases short, with 16 bases between. Germline loops: CDR1 SGHAT, CDR2 FQNNGV. The CDR3, as DNA: TGTGCCAGCAGCTTAGGAGGGCCCATGTCCCTAGAGACCCAGTACTTC. Protein product: CASSLGGPMSLETQYF.

The gene calls are TRBV14 and TRBJ2-5, with D unclear. CDR3 size: 13 residues. With 3 bases removed from V and 5 bases from J, the gap between germline ends came to 10 bases. Germline V gene data show CDR1 as SGHDN and CDR2 as FVKESK. The CDR3 nucleotides read TGTGCCAGCAGCCACCTGGACGGGGAGACCCAGTACTTC. This gives the protein CASSHLDGETQYF.

This clonotype was counted a few times. The chain uses TRBV6-2 or TRBV6-3 and TRBJ2-7; D remains unclear. V lost 4 bases to trimming and J lost 0 bases, with 16 bases between them. CDR1 is MNHEY and CDR2 is SVGEGT in the germline V gene. The CDR3 runs 16 residues. The CDR3 DNA sequence: TGTGCCAGCAGTTCCCATGGACCGGATAGCTCCTACGAGCAGTACTTC. This translates into CASSSHGPDSSYEQYF.

This clonotype turned up a few times. The V call is TRBV27, the J call TRBJ2-1; the match to TRBD1 covers 8 bases. With V trimmed by 5 bases and J by 10 bases, 7 bases remained unmatched. The CDR3 contains 13 residues. Germline CDR1 reads MNHEY; CDR2 reads SMNVEV (reference sequence). CDR3 sequence reads: CASSPSDRVEQFF. The CDR3 DNA follows: TGTGCCAGCAGTCCGTCGGACAGGGTGGAGCAGTTCTTC.

The chain is built from TRBV20-1 and TRBJ2-7, with 8 positions matching TRBD2. The CDR3 loop spans 14 amino acids. V lost 4 bases, J lost 4 bases, and 9 bases stayed unmatched. Germline V gene lookup returns CDR1 DFQATT and CDR2 SNEGSKA (reference sequence). The CDR3 here is CSAKYTSGAYEQYF. Written as DNA, the CDR3 is TGCAGTGCTAAGTATACTAGCGGAGCTTACGAGCAGTACTTC.

This clonotype has just a few counts. This chain joins TRBV19 and TRBJ1-2; 7 bases map to TRBD1. Per germline, CDR1 LNHDA and CDR2 SQIVND (reference sequence). The V segment lost 7 bases and the J segment 4 bases; nucleotides outside the gene matches: 3. The CDR3 contains 12 residues. This chain's CDR3 is CASKDRAYGYTF. The DNA of the CDR3 is TGTGCCAGTAAAGACAGGGCCTATGGCTACACCTTC.

This clonotype was counted between two and nine times. The chain couples TRBV5-5 to TRBJ1-5; tentatively, D is TRBD1 (5 bases). The length of the CDR3 is 15 residues. CDR1 SGHKS and CDR2 YYEKEE come from the germline V gene (reference sequence). The V end lost 1 base, the J end lost 7 bases, and 15 bases lay between the germline ends. The CDR3 loop is CASSLRGRGEQPQHF. The CDR3 DNA reads TGTGCCAGCAGCTTGAGGGGCAGAGGCGAGCAGCCCCAGCATTTT.

A word on this clonotype: The limits of the CDR3 on the DNA are not certain, so only TCRdb's listed CDR3 is given. This rearrangement joins TRBV12-3 or TRBV12-4 to TRBJ1-1; the table's TRBD1 call for D was not verified on the DNA. The CDR3 totals 15 residues, both ends included. This CDR3 is CASSFGEGVNTEAFF.

This clonotype was counted ten times or more. The CDR3 DNA sequence: TGCAGTGCTAGCCGGGACAGGAGTTTATATAGCAATCAGCCCCAGCATTTT. It codes for CSASRDRSLYSNQPQHF. This chain uses TRBV20-1 with TRBJ1-5; 8 bases align to TRBD1. The CDR3 loop spans 17 amino acids. Germline CDR1 reads DFQATT; CDR2 reads SNEGSKA (reference sequence). Trimming at V came to 3 bases and at J to 0 bases, leaving 10 bases not matched to a gene.

The V call is TRBV10-3, the J call TRBJ2-7; D remains unclear. CDR3 size: 12 residues. The V and J ends lost 2 bases and 2 bases respectively, with 4 bases between them. CDR1 and CDR2 (germline): ENHRY, SYGVKD. The CDR3 loop reads CAISEVTYEQYF. CDR3 bases: TGTGCCATCAGTGAGGTGACCTACGAGCAGTACTTC.

This clonotype was seen more than once but under ten times. The chain combines TRBV3-1 with TRBJ2-1; TRBD2 might be the D (6 bases). Germline loops: CDR1 LGHDT, CDR2 YNNKEL (reference sequence). V was shortened by 1 base and J by 15 bases, with 10 bases between the two germline ends. The CDR3 covers 11 residues. CDR3 coding DNA: TGTGCCAGCAGCCAAGGCGGGGAGACGTTCTTC. The encoded protein is CASSQGGETFF.

This clonotype was detected many times. The DNA for the CDR3 is TGTGCCAGCAGTTACAGGGCGGGAGGGCCCCACAATGAGCAGTTCTTC. Amino acids: CASSYRAGGPHNEQFF. V and J are TRBV6-5 and TRBJ2-1; 9 nucleotides align to TRBD2. CDR1 MNHEY and CDR2 SVGAGI come from the germline V gene. This CDR3 has 16 amino acids. V lost 2 bases to trimming and J lost 5 bases; unmatched junction nucleotides: 7.

The chain recombines TRBV28 with TRBJ2-1; either TRBD1 or TRBD2 may supply D (5 bases each). Trimming cost V 7 bases and J 4 bases, with 20 bases left between them. This CDR3 comprises 16 residues. Germline assignment: CDR1 MDHEN and CDR2 SYDVKM. CDR3 residues: CASIPRRPGSYNEQFF. The CDR3 DNA reads TGTGCCAGCATCCCCCGCCGGCCAGGGAGTTACAATGAGCAGTTCTTC.

The CDR3 DNA follows: TGCGCCAGCAGCCCTTGGACAGGGCCAAGCTACGAGCAGTACTTC. Residues: CASSPWTGPSYEQYF. The rearrangement uses TRBV5-1 and TRBJ2-7, with 8 bases fitting TRBD1. Per the germline V gene, CDR1 is SGHRS and CDR2 is YFSETQ. Losses at the gene ends were 4 bases for V and 3 bases for J; bases not matched to a gene: 9. CDR3 length: 15 residues.

A few counts support this clonotype. V and J are TRBV20-1 and TRBJ1-2; D possibly corresponds to TRBD1 (6 bases). V was trimmed by 3 bases and J by 12 bases, leaving 20 bases between them. Per germline, CDR1 DFQATT and CDR2 SNEGSKA (reference sequence). This CDR3 is built from 13 residues. In DNA, the CDR3 is TGCAGTGCTAGGACAGGCCTTTTATGGCTGGACACCTTC. Translating it yields CSARTGLLWLDTF.

This clonotype was observed at least ten times. The V and J genes are TRBV3-1 and TRBJ1-2; a possible D gene is TRBD1 (6 bases). V lost 2 bases and J 2 bases, leaving 9 bases between the germline ends. Germline CDR1 reads LGHDT; CDR2 reads YNNKEL (reference sequence). This CDR3 spans 14 amino acids. The CDR3, as DNA: TGTGCCAGCAGCCAATGGACAGCGAACTATGGCTACACCTTC. Translation: CASSQWTANYGYTF.

The chain recombines TRBV12-3 or TRBV12-4 with TRBJ2-4; possible D gene TRBD1, 5 bases. Between the trimmed V and J ends, which lost 1 base and 0 bases, there was a span of 10 bases. The CDR3 loop spans 16 amino acids. The CDR3 here is CASSLDSRGAKNIQYF. In nucleotides, the CDR3 is TGTGCCAGCAGTTTAGATAGTAGGGGAGCCAAAAACATTCAGTACTTC.

The V and J genes are TRBV20-1 and TRBJ1-1, with D unresolved. The CDR3 is 11 residues long. CDR1 DFQATT and CDR2 SNEGSKA come from the germline V gene (reference sequence). Trimming cost V 0 bases and J 6 bases, with 5 bases left between them. The CDR3 protein is CSARDIPEAFF. The DNA for the CDR3 is TGCAGTGCTAGAGATATCCCTGAAGCTTTCTTT.